The following is a T cell receptor beta chain sequence with its context. At least ten counts were recorded for this clonotype. Its target antigen remains unknown. No much larger clonotype is one base removed from it; base qualities were not supplied. This entry is derived from a study of response to subunit inactivated influenza vaccine (dated by TCRdb to about 2018). Background for the entire study: To follow how T cells responded to a trivalent subunit inactivated influenza vaccine, the researchers relied on deep quantitative profiling of the T cell receptor repertoire. Here is what the overall study found, with its caveats: The authors suggested that each seasonal influenza vaccination may recruit only a limited number of new T cells.

Reading the germline V gene gives CDR1 SGHVS and CDR2 FQNEAQ. The CDR3 goes from the cysteine to the phenylalanine over 14 residues. The read is trimmed to its CDR3 DNA, 42 bases read in frame from base 1. V loses 2 bases of germline sequence and J loses 6 bases, and the interval between the two ends is 13 bases. Preparation of the library involved RT-PCR. The sequencer listed for this sample is Illumina HiSeq 2500. In-frame beta chains were kept once TCRdb had trimmed the public reads at Q25 with fastp and called clones with MiXCR. Identical CDR3 protein sequences are pooled into one entry, listed with their most common genes and DNA. In all, the sample holds approximately 530,000 distinct CDR3 sequences, and about 7.6% of those were seen once. The top ten clonotypes cover approximately 12% of the sample.

The clonotype was recovered from a man between 50 and 75 years old who received an inactivated influenza vaccine. Donor details come from another sample of the same person, matched by shared clones. The input for sequencing was PBMCs from blood, taken 23 to 25 months after vaccination. The rearranged chain carries TRBV7-8 and TRBJ1-2; a weak D assignment points to TRBD1 (6 bases agree). The DNA sequence reads TGTGCCAGCAGCTTACCGGGGGCGCAAGATGGCTACACCTTC. The encoded protein is CASSLPGAQDGYTF.